Listed here are 8 T cell receptor beta chains from one sample, sequenced in a study of blood T cell repertoires in COVID-19. TCRdb's table, derived via immunoSEQ multiplex PCR, lists solely in-frame clones and lacks some. The data contain 250,000 to 300,000 clones, 91% of them singletons. Source material: PBMCs or T cells enriched from blood (not recorded which). These receptor sequences come from a human donor in a cohort exposed to, infected with or recovered from COVID-19 (not recorded which). The donor label of this sample is uncertain.

This chain joins TRBV30 and TRBJ2-1; 9 nucleotides align to TRBD2. J lost 7 bases, V lost 0 bases, and 7 bases had no gene match. The CDR3 is 15 residues long. The V gene's germline CDR1 is GTSNPN and CDR2 SVGIG (reference sequence). The CDR3 nucleotides are TGTGCCTGGAGTGTCGGGCGGGGGGGCTGGAATGAGCAGTTCTTC. This gives the protein CAWSVGRGGWNEQFF.

J is TRBJ2-7 and V is TRBV10-3; D is unresolved. V lost 0 bases to trimming and J lost 0 bases, with 12 bases between them. Germline values: CDR1 ENHRY, CDR2 SYGVKD. The length of the CDR3 is 16 residues. The CDR3 nucleotides read TGTGCCATCAGTGAGTCGGGCTCCTTTAGCTCCTACGAGCAGTACTTC. Translating gives CAISESGSFSSYEQYF.

On this clone: The same CDR3 arises from other DNA sequences in this sample as well. The chain recombines TRBV29-1 with TRBJ1-2, with TRBD1 as a possible D gene (5 bases). V dropped 6 bases and J dropped 2 bases, with 7 bases sitting between them. Looked up from germline, CDR1 is SQVTM and CDR2 is ANQGSEA. This CDR3 has 11 amino acids. The CDR3 is CSVAGNYGYTF. The CDR3 DNA sequence: TGCAGCGTAGCAGGGAACTATGGCTACACCTTC.

V gene TRBV6-1 combines with J gene TRBJ1-1; D is undetermined. The V gene lost 2 bases and the J gene lost 3 bases, with 16 bases spanning the gap. This CDR3 contains 16 residues. From germline, CDR1 is MNHNS and CDR2 SASEGT. The CDR3 bases are TGTGCCAGCAGTGAACATGGCGGAGGGTACTACACTGAAGCTTTCTTT. It translates to CASSEHGGGYYTEAFF.

This clone was observed a single time. This chain uses TRBV19 with TRBJ1-2; a possible D gene is TRBD1 (6 bases). Germline V gene data show CDR1 as LNHDA and CDR2 as SQIVND (reference sequence). The CDR3 is 14 residues long. V lost 4 bases, J lost 6 bases, and 15 bases lay in between. Written as DNA, the CDR3 is TGTGCCAGTAGTACTTTCACAGGGAATGATGGCTACACCTTC. This codes for CASSTFTGNDGYTF. Based on the CDR3 plus reference TRBV19 and TRBJ1-2, the full variable domain is DGGITQSPKYLFRKEGQNVTLSCEQNLNHDAMYWYRQDPGQGLRLIYYSQIVNDFQKGDIAEGYSVSREKKESFPLTVTSAQKNPTAFYLCASSTFTGNDGYTFGSGTRLTVV.

The chain uses TRBV9 and TRBJ2-2; 7 bases line up with TRBD1. This CDR3 contains 16 residues. J lost 1 base, V lost 2 bases, and 5 bases had no gene match. Germline V gene lookup returns CDR1 SGDLS and CDR2 YYNGEE. CDR3 sequence (DNA): TGTGCCAGCAGCGTCCGACAGGGACGGAACACCGGGGAGCTGTTTTTT. Translated: CASSVRQGRNTGELFF.

The chain recombines TRBV7-2 with TRBJ1-3; D call uncertain. CDR3 size: 19 residues. Germline CDR1 SGHTA, CDR2 FQGNSA. Trimming cost V 0 bases and J 2 bases, with 20 bases left between them. The CDR3 sequence: CASSLALGGDSQPGNTIYF. In DNA, the CDR3 is TGTGCCAGCAGCTTAGCGCTAGGTGGAGACTCCCAGCCTGGAAACACCATATATTTT.

The CDR3 bases are TGTGCCAGCAGTACCGGACAGGGGACCTACGAGCAGTACTTC. It yields the protein CASSTGQGTYEQYF. This sequence joins TRBV6-5 and TRBJ2-7; TRBD1 agrees at 9 bases. V trimming: 5 bases; J trimming: 2 bases; junction bases outside the gene matches: 4. Germline V gene lookup returns CDR1 MNHEY and CDR2 SVGAGI. The CDR3 has 14 residues.